This T cell receptor beta chain emerged from a study of blood T cell repertoires in COVID-19. The wider study: Sites in the United States, Italy and Spain provided acute and convalescent COVID-19 samples. Nucleic acid was either cDNA or gDNA, and it came from T cells, B-cell-depleted T cells, or PBMCs.

In the authors' methods: Cell counts per sample came from amplifying reference gene primers. Repertoires were generated with immunoSEQ multiplex PCR, while TCRdb's copy carries only in-frame clones and drops some. Clonal size and the V and J genes are those of that table, whereas D and trimming came from the DNA. The sample includes roughly 90,000 clones, 75% to 90% of them seen just once. The CDR3 is made up of 14 amino acids. Losses at the gene ends were 4 bases for V and 7 bases for J; bases not matched to a gene: 3. Germline V gives CDR1 SGHRS, CDR2 YFSETQ. This chain uses TRBV5-1 with TRBJ1-6; 9 bases are shared with TRBD1. This clonotype originated in a woman in her sixties or seventies with acute or convalescent COVID-19. The sequencing sample was made of peripheral blood. The DNA for the CDR3 is TGCGCCAGCAGCATAGGGACAGGGAATTCACCCCTCCACTTT. Residues: CASSIGTGNSPLHF.